Sequencing of this T cell receptor beta chain was carried out in a study of technical replicates of blood from several donors (dated by TCRdb to about 2017). As concerns this clone: What this receptor recognizes is not known. There are no base qualities to consult, and no much larger clone falls within one base.

CDR3 length: 16 amino acids, cysteine to phenylalanine. The sequence is cut down to CDR3 DNA, 48 bases in frame from base 1. The germline V gene (reference sequence) gives CDR1 as SGHNT and CDR2 as YYREEE. Unmatched junction bases come to 11, with V trimmed by 6 bases and J by 3 bases. Receptors were amplified or captured by the immunoSEQ multiplex PCR assay. This is the immuneACCESS table as TCRdb keeps it, with only in-frame sequences that have V and J called. A part of the clones is gone; compared with another copy, unresolved V genes explain less than half, and the rest is unexplained. This sample gives some 80,000 clones in total; 97% of them show up just once. In total, the top ten clones hold around 0.18% of the sample.

The sequenced sample was T cells isolated from PBMCs. The clonotype comes from a human donor in good health. The chain links TRBV5-4 with TRBJ2-1; 8 nucleotides in the junction match TRBD2. The sequenced DNA is TGTGCCAGCAAGTTTCATATCGGGGGGGACTACAATGAGCAGTTCTTC. It is translated as CASKFHIGGDYNEQFF.